A selection of T cell receptor beta chains follows, all from one sample in a study of CXCR4 blockade with PD-1 therapy in pancreatic cancer. Clones were read by immunoSEQ multiplex PCR, and TCRdb kept only the in-frame ones, dropping some. The data show around 2,300 clones, around two fifths seen once. The source material was tumor tissue. The receptors stem from a human donor with pancreatic ductal adenocarcinoma. The CDR3 runs from the conserved cysteine through the conserved F or W.

J gene	V gene	CDR3 protein
TRBJ2-7	TRBV9	CASSLVSGGTYEQYF
TRBJ2-1	TRBV14	CASSQDRGRIYNEQFF
TRBJ1-2	TRBV28	CASKRDRENYGYTF
TRBJ1-1	TRBV10-2	CASSEYLAGDGNTEAFF
TRBJ2-1	TRBV29-1	CSAPGSGSYNEQFF
TRBJ1-3	TRBV6-8	CASRRPISGSGNTIYF
TRBJ1-5	TRBV28	CASSPPRGPQHF
TRBJ2-3	TRBV6-8	CASSQPTGPSTDTQYF
TRBJ2-1	TRBV9	CASSPSGNEQFF
TRBJ1-1	TRBV19	CASSQGWLSTEAFF
TRBJ2-2	TRBV6-8	CASSLGGRVTGELFF
TRBJ2-7	TRBV14	CASSQDTTGTVYF
TRBJ2-5	TRBV30	CAWGQGPQETQYF
TRBJ2-1	TRBV5-1	CASSIGTSGGSSYNEQFF
TRBJ2-1	TRBV18	CASSPDSGSPLTYNEQFF
TRBJ1-4	TRBV29-1	CSVDGGQGKKLFF
TRBJ1-5	TRBV12-5	CASEGSGNQPQHF
TRBJ1-2	TRBV9	CASSVAMTDFRGSAYGYTF
TRBJ1-2	TRBV10-2	CASSDSRGAGYTF
TRBJ1-1	TRBV7-5	CASSLESGINTEAFF
TRBJ1-4	TRBV25-1	CASRGSGNEKLFF
TRBJ1-4	TRBV6-8	CASSVASRDEKLFF
TRBJ2-2	TRBV9	CASSVGTSGVTGELFF
TRBJ1-1	TRBV6-8	CASSEGGIWNTEAFF
TRBJ2-7	TRBV18	CASSPLVGGEQYF
TRBJ2-1	TRBV6-8	CASSPNRVRYNEQFF
TRBJ2-1	TRBV9	CASIGDSYNEQFF
TRBJ2-3	TRBV9	CASSVDPSGNTDTQYF
TRBJ2-7	TRBV9	CASSKGQGHSYEQYF
TRBJ2-3	TRBV12-5	CAGADRGRGGARDTQYF
TRBJ2-5	TRBV9	CASSVVGHDGTQYF
TRBJ2-5	TRBV9	CASSPRGGGETQYF
TRBJ1-1	TRBV29-1	CSVEGITMNTEAFF
TRBJ2-2	TRBV18	CASSPLLAGTGELFF
TRBJ1-2	TRBV15	CATSRAGNNYGYTF
TRBJ1-2	TRBV7-7	CASSQGVGIHYGYTF
TRBJ1-1	TRBV5-1	CASSLDGQPNTEAFF
TRBJ1-1	TRBV6-8	CASSYPGQGVTEAFF
TRBJ2-5	TRBV6-4	CASSWGQGGETQYF
TRBJ1-5	TRBV19	CASSAWIGQPQHF
TRBJ1-3	TRBV18	CASSPQGAGINENTIYF
TRBJ1-1	TRBV19	CASSIMGGKNTEAFF
TRBJ1-1	TRBV29-1	CSVGGPLDTRNTEAFF
TRBJ2-1	TRBV14	CASSQTGGAVNEQFF
TRBJ2-3	TRBV6-8	CASSHDTSGNTDTQYF
TRBJ2-4	TRBV15	CATSSFGRGKNIQYF
TRBJ1-3	TRBV28	CASSTGGGLISGNTIYF
TRBJ2-5	TRBV9	CASRGLAGPETQYF
TRBJ1-2	TRBV19	CASGQGTGRGYTF
TRBJ2-7	TRBV6-7	CASTTGGEQYF
TRBJ2-7	TRBV30	CACLASGTSVYEQYF
TRBJ2-5	TRBV29-1	CSVAWERKTQYF